The 23 T cell receptor beta chains below were found in one sample sequenced in a study of PD-1 blockade in classical Hodgkin lymphoma. Every one of the patients relapsed after autologous stem cell transplantation (brentuximab vedotin exposure was variable). Sequencing was performed with immunoSEQ multiplex PCR; in TCRdb, only in-frame clones are kept and a portion is missing. The table has tens of thousands of clones, around 87% seen once. The sample in question was peripheral blood mononuclear cells (PBMCs), obtained at baseline. Receptors were obtained from a human donor with classical Hodgkin lymphoma.

This chain connects TRBV28 to TRBJ1-2; D is possibly TRBD1 (5 bases). This CDR3 has 11 residues. Germline CDR1 reads MDHEN; CDR2 reads SYDVKM. The CDR3 coding sequence is TGTGCGCAAAGGGACTTGAACGGCTACACCTTC. Its protein is CAQRDLNGYTF.

The chain employs TRBV27 and TRBJ2-7, with D maybe TRBD2 (5 bases). Germline values: CDR1 MNHEY, CDR2 SMNVEV (reference sequence). This CDR3 is 15 amino acids long. V lost 1 base and J lost 5, with 15 bases in between. This CDR3 reads CASSLLGARLDEQYF. The CDR3 DNA reads as TGTGCCAGCAGTTTATTGGGAGCAAGGCTCGACGAGCAGTACTTC.

In this sample, this clone turned up once. The rearrangement links TRBV18 to TRBJ2-2; D is unresolved. Germline CDR1 KGHSH, CDR2 LQKENI. The CDR3 runs to 15 residues. V was cut by 3 bases and J by 3 bases, with 11 bases left in between. The chain's CDR3 is CASSPKTVYTGELFF. CDR3 sequence (DNA): TGTGCCAGCTCACCCAAGACGGTTTACACCGGGGAGCTGTTTTTT.

This chain uses TRBV5-6 with TRBJ1-5, with D unresolved. Germline values: CDR1 SGHDT, CDR2 YYEEEE. Trimming stripped 0 bases from V and 6 bases from J, with 7 bases between. The CDR3 contains 13 residues. The CDR3 is CASSLGRSQPQHF. CDR3 bases: TGTGCCAGCAGCTTGGGTAGGTCTCAGCCCCAGCATTTT.

This clone occurred once. The chain is built from TRBV10-3 and TRBJ2-3; tentatively, D is TRBD2 (7 bases). Germline CDR1 ENHRY, CDR2 SYGVKD. CDR3 length equals 16 residues. Between the trimmed V and J ends, which lost 4 bases and 1 base, there was a span of 15 bases. CDR3 sequence reads: CAISAWGGGGTDTQYF. The DNA of the CDR3 is TGTGCCATCAGTGCGTGGGGGGGCGGAGGCACAGATACGCAGTATTTT.

As to this clone: This likely comes from a read error, as the CDR3 has no conserved phenylalanine or tryptophan at its end. The DNA is omitted, as the CDR3 cannot be located on it reliably, and the CDR3 follows TCRdb's listing. The rearrangement joins TRBV21-1 to TRBJ1-2; TRBD1, as called in the table, went unchecked against the DNA. TRBV21-1 is assigned pseudogene status. The CDR3 totals 11 residues, both ends included. The CDR3 is CASKPRGRFIC.

The chain couples TRBV25-1 to TRBJ1-1; a weak D match, TRBD1 (5 bases). Trimming pared 4 bases from V and 5 bases from J, leaving 23 bases between. Germline CDR1 MGHDK, CDR2 SYGVNS. The length of the CDR3 is 17 residues. The CDR3 reads CASSASSGLGGRTEAFF. CDR3 sequence (DNA): TGTGCCAGCAGTGCCTCTTCCGGGCTCGGGGGTAGGACTGAAGCTTTCTTT.

The chain joins TRBV5-1 to TRBJ2-7, with D perhaps assigned TRBD1 or TRBD2 (5 bases each). The germline V gene encodes CDR1 SGHRS and CDR2 YFSETQ. Trimming pared 5 bases from V and 6 bases from J, leaving 18 bases between. This CDR3 comprises 14 residues. Written as DNA, the CDR3 is TGCGCCAGCAGGCGAGAGGGACGGCTGTTCGAGCAGTACTTC. Translating it yields CASRREGRLFEQYF.

The chain couples TRBV6-1 to TRBJ1-1; D might be TRBD1 (5 bases). CDR3 size: 13 residues. Trimming removed 6 bases from V and 2 bases from J, with 10 bases in between. Germline V gene lookup returns CDR1 MNHNS and CDR2 SASEGT. CDR3 sequence reads: CASRSDRNTEAFF. DNA of the CDR3: TGTGCCAGCAGGTCAGACAGAAACACTGAAGCTTTCTTT.

V and J are TRBV7-9 and TRBJ1-6; D call uncertain. Between the trimmed V and J ends, which lost 1 base and 8 bases, there was a span of 9 bases. Germline V gene lookup returns CDR1 SEHNR and CDR2 FQNEAQ (reference sequence). The CDR3 totals 14 residues. The DNA for the CDR3 is TGTGCCAGCAGCTTAGGTAGTATTGATTCACCCCTCCACTTT. It codes for CASSLGSIDSPLHF.

This chain joins TRBV7-6 and TRBJ2-7; a weak D match, TRBD2 (6 bases). In germline, CDR1 is SGHVS, CDR2 FNYEAQ. The CDR3 has 14 amino acids. V gave up 6 bases and J gave up 0 bases, with 12 bases separating them. Here the CDR3 reads CASSSDGSSYEQYF. The CDR3 DNA reads TGTGCCAGCAGTTCGGACGGGAGCTCCTACGAGCAGTACTTC.

This chain joins TRBV2 and TRBJ2-6; D tentatively reads TRBD1 or TRBD2 (5 bases each). Trimming pared 6 bases from V and 0 bases from J, leaving 18 bases between. CDR1 is SNHLY, CDR2 FYNNEI, per germline. This CDR3 region has 18 residues. DNA for the CDR3: TGTGCCAGCAGAGGATGGGACGGGGCCCCCTCTGGGGCCAACGTCCTGACTTTC. It codes for CASRGWDGAPSGANVLTF.

The V gene is TRBV5-1, the J gene TRBJ1-1; 7 nucleotides line up with TRBD1. V trimming: 1 base; J trimming: 4 bases; junction bases outside the gene matches: 7. Germline assignment: CDR1 SGHRS and CDR2 YFSETQ. The CDR3 has 15 amino acids. CDR3 sequence (DNA): TGCGCCAGCAGCTTGATGGAGGGGGCCGGCACTGAAGCTTTCTTT. It is translated as CASSLMEGAGTEAFF.

The genes are TRBV18 and TRBJ1-3; D call uncertain. Germline CDR1 reads KGHSH; CDR2 reads LQKENI. V gave up 6 bases and J gave up 1 base, with 7 bases separating them. CDR3 length: 13 residues. The CDR3 sequence is CASSFNSGNTIYF. The CDR3 DNA reads as TGTGCCAGCTCGTTTAATTCTGGAAACACCATATATTTT.

The CDR3 nucleotides are TGTGCCAGCAGCAACCCCGGGACAGGGGCCTACGAGCCCTACTTC. As protein: CASSNPGTGAYEPYF. The J gene is TRBJ2-7, the V gene TRBV5-4, with 10 bases aligning to TRBD1. This CDR3 region has 15 residues. Trimming at V came to 4 bases and at J to 13 bases, leaving 17 bases not matched to a gene. Per the germline V gene, CDR1 is SGHNT and CDR2 is YYREEE (reference sequence).

J is TRBJ1-1 and V is TRBV5-1; a weak D match, TRBD1 (6 bases). V lost 4 bases to trimming and J lost 3 bases, with 16 bases between them. This CDR3 has 15 residues. CDR1 is SGHRS, CDR2 YFSETQ, per germline. This CDR3 reads CASSRTGAPDTEAFF. DNA for the CDR3: TGCGCCAGCAGCCGGACGGGGGCGCCTGACACTGAAGCTTTCTTT. The full variable domain, rest sourced from reference TRBV5-1 and TRBJ1-1, is KAGVTQTPRYLIKTRGQQVTLSCSPISGHRSVSWYQQTPGQGLQFLFEYFSETQRNKGNFPGRFSGRQFSNSRSEMNVSTLELGDSALYLCASSRTGAPDTEAFFGQGTRLTVV.

The chain couples TRBV29-1 to TRBJ2-1, with D perhaps matching TRBD1 (5 bases). The V end was cut by 8 bases, the J end by 2 bases, with 19 bases between. This CDR3 contains 15 residues. Germline lookup yields CDR1 SQVTM and CDR2 ANQGSEA. This CDR3 is CSITGQNRPYNEQFF. The CDR3 DNA sequence: TGCAGCATTACAGGTCAGAATCGGCCCTACAATGAGCAGTTCTTC.

The chain joins TRBV7-9 to TRBJ2-5; D may be TRBD1 (6 bases). This CDR3 comprises 12 residues. Trimming shortened V by 1 base and J by 9 bases, and 9 bases separated the two germline ends. Germline-derived CDR1 and CDR2 are SEHNR and FQNEAQ (reference sequence). Written as DNA, the CDR3 is TGTGCCAGCAGCTTAGGAGCAGGGGCCCAGTACTTC. It codes for CASSLGAGAQYF.

This chain joins TRBV5-6 and TRBJ2-7, with 7 bases identical to TRBD1. The CDR3 loop spans 15 amino acids. J lost 1 base, V lost 2 bases, and 6 bases had no gene match. Germline V lookup: CDR1 SGHDT, CDR2 YYEEEE. In nucleotides, the CDR3 is TGTGCCAGCAGCTTTGACAGGGAGAGGTCCTACGAGCAGTACTTC. Encoded protein: CASSFDRERSYEQYF.

In the case of this clone: A junction boundary mismatches the germline segment, possibly from a read error. The chain employs TRBV6-5 and TRBJ2-7, with D unresolved. Germline V CDR1 and CDR2: MNHEY, SVGAGI. The CDR3 has 15 amino acids. The CDR3 DNA is TGTGCCAGCAGTTACTTGGACCCCCCCTCCCACGAGCAGTACTTC. Protein product: CASSYLDPPSHEQYF.

V is TRBV7-3 and J is TRBJ1-2, with TRBD1 identical over 8 bases. The CDR3 spans 14 residues. Trimming at V came to 5 bases and at J to 6 bases, leaving 8 bases not matched to a gene. Germline CDR1 SGHTA, CDR2 FQGTGA. CDR3 sequence (DNA): TGTGCCAGCAGCGCCCGGGACAGGACCCATGGCTACACCTTC. This codes for CASSARDRTHGYTF.

This chain links TRBV27 with TRBJ1-1; D gene ambiguous. CDR3 length: 13 residues. CDR1 MNHEY and CDR2 SMNVEV come from the germline V gene (reference sequence). The ends were cut back, 3 bases at V and 5 bases at J, with 10 bases in the middle. The CDR3 coding sequence is TGTGCCAGCAGTTTTTTTAGTTGGACTGAAGCTTTCTTT. This encodes CASSFFSWTEAFF.

V is TRBV27 and J is TRBJ1-3, with unresolved D. V was clipped by 0 bases and J by 0 bases, with 21 bases between them. This CDR3 has 20 residues. Per the germline V gene, CDR1 is MNHEY and CDR2 is SMNVEV (reference sequence). CDR3 in amino acids: CASSLSTVEDQGFSGNTIYF. In DNA, the CDR3 is TGTGCCAGCAGTTTATCTACGGTTGAAGACCAAGGCTTCTCTGGAAACACCATATATTTT.